This TCR beta chain was sequenced in a study of CD8+CD57+ T cells in acquired aplastic anemia (dated by TCRdb to 2016 to 2018). About the investigation overall: A mean of approximately 3 ug of DNA, ranging from roughly 0.2 to 30 ug, was extracted from sorted CD4+ and CD8+ cells. For healthy donor samples, the average read count was around 10 million for CD4+ cells and 11.0 million for CD8+ cells. Overall results and qualifications from the work: No significant difference in CD8+ Simpson's diversity was found between patients and healthy controls (P=0.060). Some 31 CD8+ CDR3 sequences were shared between patients and controls but appeared highly expressed in patients and within their immunodominant clones.

For CDR1 and CDR2, the germline V gene (reference sequence) lists DFQATT and SNEGSKA. The junction shows trimming of 5 bases on V and 2 bases on J, plus 13 bases between the germline ends. The CDR3 spans 13 residues, from the cysteine through the phenylalanine. The entry retains the CDR3 DNA only, 39 bases that are in frame from base 1. TCR repertoires of sorted CD4+ and CD8+ blood T cells from severe aplastic anemia patients and healthy subjects were deep-sequenced in the study. Ficoll-Paque density gradient centrifugation was used to isolate peripheral blood mononuclear cells. Before DNA extraction, CD4+ and CD8+ T cells were sorted with FACS or magnetic beads. TCR beta VDJ combination and CDR3 sequence profiling used genomic DNA as the template. An Illumina HiSeq 2000 was used for TCR repertoire sequencing. Concerning the study's data processing: Repertoires were assessed using TRBV/TRBJ rearrangement plots, CDR3 size and DJ length profiles, and Simpson's diversity index. The most abundant DNA sequence in the deep sequencing data was defined as the immunodominant clone. CDR3 amino acid sequences were checked for sharing between subjects and were compared against published repertoires and the VDJdb database. The raw public data were reprocessed by TCRdb itself: fastp quality trimming at Q25, MiXCR clonotype calling, in-frame beta chains only. Rows with one shared CDR3 protein collapse into an entry with the most common genes and DNA. The V and J calls were not made by the authors but by TCRdb's processing. For this sample there are about 170,000 distinct CDR3 sequences; around 60% appear just once. 45% of the sample goes to the ten largest clones.

On this clonotype itself: This clone's antigen is unknown. It has no much larger one-base neighbor in the sample; base qualities were not kept.

The source is a human donor in good health. Sample: sorted CD4+, CD8+, or CD8+CD57+ T cells (not recorded which) from PBMCs. The chain couples TRBV20-1 to TRBJ2-7, with the D assignment possibly TRBD1 or TRBD2, given 5 matching bases for each. For the CDR3, the sequence is CSASGAGAYEQYF. In nucleotides, the sequence is TGCAGTGCTTCCGGGGCTGGCGCCTACGAGCAGTACTTC.